Sequencing of this TCR beta chain was carried out in a study of T cells in localized non-small cell lung cancer. Some clones are missing from TCRdb's copy, which holds only in-frame ones; the method was immunoSEQ multiplex PCR. The sample consists of some 52,000 clones, around three quarters of them appearing once. The germline V gene encodes CDR1 LNHNV and CDR2 YYDKDF (reference sequence). CDR3 length: 15 residues. V shed 9 bases and J shed 0 bases, with 15 bases lying between them. The source is a woman aged 35 to 70 with stage II lung adenocarcinoma. This chain links TRBV15 with TRBJ1-3; D is undetermined. Sequences were derived from PBMCs, sampled before any cancer treatment. Written as DNA, the CDR3 is TGTGCCACAGGTAGAGGTCAGGCCTCTGGAAACACCATATATTTT. As protein: CATGRGQASGNTIYF.